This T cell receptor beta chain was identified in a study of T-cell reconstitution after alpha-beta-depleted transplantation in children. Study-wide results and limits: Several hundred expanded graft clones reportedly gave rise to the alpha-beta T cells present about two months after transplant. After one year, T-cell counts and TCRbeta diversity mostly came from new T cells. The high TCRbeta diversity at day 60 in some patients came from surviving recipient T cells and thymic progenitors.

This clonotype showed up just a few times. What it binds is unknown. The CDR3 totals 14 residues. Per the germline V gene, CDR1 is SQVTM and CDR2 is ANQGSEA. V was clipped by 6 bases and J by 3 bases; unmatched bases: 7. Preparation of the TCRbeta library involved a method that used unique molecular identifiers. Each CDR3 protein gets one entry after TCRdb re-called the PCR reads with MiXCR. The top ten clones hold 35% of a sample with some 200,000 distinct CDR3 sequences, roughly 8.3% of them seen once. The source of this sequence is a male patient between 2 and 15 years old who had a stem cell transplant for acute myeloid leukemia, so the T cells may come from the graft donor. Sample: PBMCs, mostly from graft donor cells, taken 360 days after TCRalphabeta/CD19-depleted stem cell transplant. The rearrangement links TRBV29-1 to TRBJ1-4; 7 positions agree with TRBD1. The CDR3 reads CSVADREANEKLFF. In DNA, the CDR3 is TGCAGCGTCGCTGACAGGGAAGCTAATGAAAAACTGTTTTTT.